The text below deals with one T cell receptor (beta chain). Its antigen is as yet unknown. This entry is derived from a study of T cells in localized non-small cell lung cancer. This CDR3 has 17 residues. V gave up 5 bases and J gave up 7 bases, with 24 bases separating them. Germline V gene lookup returns CDR1 PRHDT and CDR2 FYEKMQ (reference sequence). Whole-study findings and limits: Within adjacent lung there appeared a median around 55 of the top 100 tumor clones. Sequencing was restricted to one tumor region; therefore, heterogeneity remains possible. Longer survival (overall) was linked to higher T cell density in blood. Measurement of T cell clonality placed uninvolved adjacent lung highest, above the level in tumor.

Using immunoSEQ multiplex PCR, the repertoire was profiled, and TCRdb retains in-frame clones only, with some absent. This table has 45,000 to 60,000 clones, about 83% appearing once. V gene TRBV13 combines with J gene TRBJ2-1; TRBD2 might be the D (7 bases). This receptor was taken from an older female donor with stage II squamous cell lung carcinoma. The source was peripheral blood, collected before any cancer treatment. The CDR3 spells CASSLPRRRGPRNEQFF. DNA for the CDR3: TGTGCCAGCAGCCTTCCCCGGCGGCGGGGGCCCAGGAATGAGCAGTTCTTC.